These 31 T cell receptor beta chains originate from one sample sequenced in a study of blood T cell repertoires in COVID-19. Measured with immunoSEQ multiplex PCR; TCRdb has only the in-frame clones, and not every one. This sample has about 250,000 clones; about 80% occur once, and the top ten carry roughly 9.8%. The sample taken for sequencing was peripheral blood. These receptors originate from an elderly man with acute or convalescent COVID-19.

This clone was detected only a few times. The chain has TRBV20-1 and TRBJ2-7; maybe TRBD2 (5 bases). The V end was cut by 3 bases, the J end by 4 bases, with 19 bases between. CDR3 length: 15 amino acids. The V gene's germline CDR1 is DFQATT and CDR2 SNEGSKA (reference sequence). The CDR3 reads CSASSSGRGNYEQYF. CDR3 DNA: TGCAGTGCTAGTAGCAGCGGCCGAGGGAATTACGAGCAGTACTTC.

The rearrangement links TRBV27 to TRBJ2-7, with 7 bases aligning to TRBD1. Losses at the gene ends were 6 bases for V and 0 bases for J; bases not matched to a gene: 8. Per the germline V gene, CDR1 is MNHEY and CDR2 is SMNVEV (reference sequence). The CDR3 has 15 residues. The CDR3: CASSLDRVSSYEQYF. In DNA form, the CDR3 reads TGTGCCAGCAGCTTAGACAGGGTCAGCTCCTACGAGCAGTACTTC.

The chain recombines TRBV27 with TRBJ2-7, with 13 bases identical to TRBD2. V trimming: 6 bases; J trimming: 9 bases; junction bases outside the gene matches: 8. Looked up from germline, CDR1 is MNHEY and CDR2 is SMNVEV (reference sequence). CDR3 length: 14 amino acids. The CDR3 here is CASSRGTSGIGQYF. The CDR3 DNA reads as TGTGCCAGCAGCAGAGGGACTAGCGGGATCGGGCAGTACTTC.

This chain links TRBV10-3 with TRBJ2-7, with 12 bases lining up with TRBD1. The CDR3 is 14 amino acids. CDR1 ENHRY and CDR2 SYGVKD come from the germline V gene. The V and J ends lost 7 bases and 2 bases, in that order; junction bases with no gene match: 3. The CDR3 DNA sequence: TGTGCCATCATGAGGGACAGGGGGCCCTACGAGCAGTACTTC. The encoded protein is CAIMRDRGPYEQYF.

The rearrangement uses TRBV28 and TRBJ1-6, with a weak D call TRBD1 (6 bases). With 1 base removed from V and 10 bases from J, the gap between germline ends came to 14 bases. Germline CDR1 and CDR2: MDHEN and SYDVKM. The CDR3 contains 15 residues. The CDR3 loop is CASSLSTGYLSPLHF. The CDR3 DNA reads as TGTGCCAGCAGTTTATCAACAGGGTATTTATCACCCCTCCACTTT.

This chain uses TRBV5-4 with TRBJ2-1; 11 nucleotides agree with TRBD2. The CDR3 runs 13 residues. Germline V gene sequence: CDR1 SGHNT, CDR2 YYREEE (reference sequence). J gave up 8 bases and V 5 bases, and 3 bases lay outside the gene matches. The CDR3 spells CASSSGRADEQFF. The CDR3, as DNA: TGTGCCAGCAGTAGCGGGAGGGCCGATGAGCAGTTCTTC.

The CDR3 bases are TGTGCCAGCAGTCTCAGGTACTACAATGAGCAGTTCTTC. Translated: CASSLRYYNEQFF. The chain joins TRBV27 to TRBJ2-1; D is ambiguous. The V gene lost 5 bases and the J gene lost 3 bases, with 8 bases spanning the gap. Germline values: CDR1 MNHEY, CDR2 SMNVEV (reference sequence). The CDR3 is 13 residues long.

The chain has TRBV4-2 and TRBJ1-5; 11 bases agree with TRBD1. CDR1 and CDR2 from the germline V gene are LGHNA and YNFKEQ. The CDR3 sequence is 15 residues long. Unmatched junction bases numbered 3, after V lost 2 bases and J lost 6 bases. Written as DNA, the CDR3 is TGTGCCAGCAGCCAATGGGGACAGGGGGGTCAGCCCCAGCATTTT. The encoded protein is CASSQWGQGGQPQHF.

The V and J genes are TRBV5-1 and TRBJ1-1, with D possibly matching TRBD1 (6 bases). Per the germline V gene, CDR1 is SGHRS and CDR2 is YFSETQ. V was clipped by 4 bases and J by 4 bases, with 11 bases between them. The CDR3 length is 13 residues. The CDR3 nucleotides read TGCGCCAGCAGCCCAAGGACAGCCACTGAAGCTTTCTTT. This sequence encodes CASSPRTATEAFF.

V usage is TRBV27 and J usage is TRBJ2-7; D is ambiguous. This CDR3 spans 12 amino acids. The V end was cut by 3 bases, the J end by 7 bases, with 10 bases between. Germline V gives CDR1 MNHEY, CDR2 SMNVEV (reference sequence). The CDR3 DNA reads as TGTGCCAGCAGTTTCTCTACCGGGGAGCAGTACTTC. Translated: CASSFSTGEQYF.

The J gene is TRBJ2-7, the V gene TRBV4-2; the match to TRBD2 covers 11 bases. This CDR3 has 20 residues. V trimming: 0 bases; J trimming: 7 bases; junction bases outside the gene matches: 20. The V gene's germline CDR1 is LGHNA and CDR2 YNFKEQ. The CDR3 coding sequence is TGTGCCAGCAGCCAAGAGCCCTCCTCACTAGCGGGGGAAGGGGTGGGAGAGCAGTACTTC. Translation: CASSQEPSSLAGEGVGEQYF.

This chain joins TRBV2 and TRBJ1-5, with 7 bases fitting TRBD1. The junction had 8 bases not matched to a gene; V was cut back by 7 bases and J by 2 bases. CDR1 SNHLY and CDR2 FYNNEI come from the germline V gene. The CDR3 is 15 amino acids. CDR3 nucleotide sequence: TGTGCCAGCACGAGGGACAGTCGGGGCAATCAGCCCCAGCATTTT. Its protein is CASTRDSRGNQPQHF. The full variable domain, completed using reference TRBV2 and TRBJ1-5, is EPEVTQTPSHQVTQMGQEVILRCVPISNHLYFYWYRQILGQKVEFLVSFYNNEISEKSEIFDDQFSVERPDGSNFTLKIRSTKLEDSAMYFCASTRDSRGNQPQHFGDGTRLSIL.

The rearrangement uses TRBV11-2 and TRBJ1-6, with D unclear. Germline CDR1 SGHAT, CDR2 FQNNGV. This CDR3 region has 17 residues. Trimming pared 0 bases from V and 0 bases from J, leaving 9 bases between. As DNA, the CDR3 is TGTGCCAGCAGCTTAGATTTCAATTCCTCCTATAATTCACCCCTCCACTTT. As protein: CASSLDFNSSYNSPLHF. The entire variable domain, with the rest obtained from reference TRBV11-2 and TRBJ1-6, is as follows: EAGVAQSPRYKIIEKRQSVAFWCNPISGHATLYWYQQILGQGPKLLIQFQNNGVVDDSQLPKDRFSAERLKGVDSTLKIQPAKLEDSAVYLCASSLDFNSSYNSPLHFGNGTRLTVT.

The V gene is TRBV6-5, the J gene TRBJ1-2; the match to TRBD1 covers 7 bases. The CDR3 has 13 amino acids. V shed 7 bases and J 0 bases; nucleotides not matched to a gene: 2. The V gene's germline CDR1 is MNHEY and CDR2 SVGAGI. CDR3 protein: CASTGTANYGYTF. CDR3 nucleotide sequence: TGTGCCAGCACCGGGACAGCTAACTATGGCTACACCTTC.

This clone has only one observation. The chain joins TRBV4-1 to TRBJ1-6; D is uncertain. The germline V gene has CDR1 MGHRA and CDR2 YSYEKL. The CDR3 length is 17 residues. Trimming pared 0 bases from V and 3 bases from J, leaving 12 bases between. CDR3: CASSQDPRHRYNSPLHF. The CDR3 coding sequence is TGCGCCAGCAGCCAAGACCCTCGACACCGCTATAATTCACCCCTCCACTTT.

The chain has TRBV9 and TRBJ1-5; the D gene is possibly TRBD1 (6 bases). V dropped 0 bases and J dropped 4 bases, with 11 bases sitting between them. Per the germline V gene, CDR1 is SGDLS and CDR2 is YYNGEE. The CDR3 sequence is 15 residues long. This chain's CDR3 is CASSVGDTGNQPQHF. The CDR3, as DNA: TGTGCCAGCAGCGTAGGGGACACCGGGAATCAGCCCCAGCATTTT. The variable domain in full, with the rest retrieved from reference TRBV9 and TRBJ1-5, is DSGVTQTPKHLITATGQRVTLRCSPRSGDLSVYWYQQSLDQGLQFLIQYYNGEERAKGNILERFSAQQFPDLHSELNLSSLELGDSALYFCASSVGDTGNQPQHFGDGTRLSIL.

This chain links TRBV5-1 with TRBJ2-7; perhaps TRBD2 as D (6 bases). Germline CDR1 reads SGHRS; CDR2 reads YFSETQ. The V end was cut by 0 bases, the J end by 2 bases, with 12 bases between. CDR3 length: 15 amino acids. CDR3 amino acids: CASSLDGGSPYEQYF. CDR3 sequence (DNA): TGCGCCAGCAGCTTGGACGGGGGATCCCCCTACGAGCAGTACTTC.

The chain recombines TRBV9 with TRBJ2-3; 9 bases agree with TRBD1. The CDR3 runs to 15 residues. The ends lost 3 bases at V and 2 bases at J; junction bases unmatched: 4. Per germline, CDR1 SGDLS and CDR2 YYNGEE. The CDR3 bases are TGTGCCAGCAGCGACAGGGGGCTTTACACAGATACGCAGTATTTT. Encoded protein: CASSDRGLYTDTQYF.

The CDR3 nucleotides read TGTGCCAGCACTCCCCGGGGGGGAGACACCTACGAGCAGTACTTC. It is translated as CASTPRGGDTYEQYF. The V and J genes are TRBV6-5 and TRBJ2-7; TRBD2 matches at 8 bases. This CDR3 has 15 amino acids. V gave up 7 bases and J gave up 2 bases; unmatched junction bases: 10. The germline CDR1 and CDR2 sequences are MNHEY and SVGAGI.

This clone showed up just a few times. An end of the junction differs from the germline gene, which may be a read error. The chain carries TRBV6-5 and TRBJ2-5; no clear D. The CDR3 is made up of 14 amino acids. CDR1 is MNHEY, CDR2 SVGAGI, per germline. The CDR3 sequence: CASSYSTRQGTQYF. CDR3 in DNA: TGTGCCAGCAGTTACTCGACGAGACAAGGGACCCAGTACTTC.

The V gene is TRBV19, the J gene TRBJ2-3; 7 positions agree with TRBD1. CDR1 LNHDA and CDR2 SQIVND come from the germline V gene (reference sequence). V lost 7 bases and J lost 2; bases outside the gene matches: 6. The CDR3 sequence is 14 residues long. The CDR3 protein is CASNDRVITDTQYF. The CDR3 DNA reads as TGTGCCAGTAACGACAGGGTTATCACAGATACGCAGTATTTT.

The chain's CDR3 is CASRPGQGWNQPQHF. The DNA of the CDR3 is TGTGCCAGCAGACCGGGACAGGGATGGAATCAGCCCCAGCATTTT. The rearrangement uses TRBV2 and TRBJ1-5; 9 bases align to TRBD1. CDR3 length: 15 residues. Looked up from germline, CDR1 is SNHLY and CDR2 is FYNNEI. J gave up 4 bases and V 6 bases, and 7 bases lay outside the gene matches.

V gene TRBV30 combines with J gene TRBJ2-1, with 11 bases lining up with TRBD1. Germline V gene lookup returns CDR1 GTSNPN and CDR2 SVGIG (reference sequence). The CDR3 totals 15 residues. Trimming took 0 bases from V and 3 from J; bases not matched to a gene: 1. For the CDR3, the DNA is TGTGCCTGGAGTGTCGGGACAGGGGGCTACAATGAGCAGTTCTTC. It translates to CAWSVGTGGYNEQFF.

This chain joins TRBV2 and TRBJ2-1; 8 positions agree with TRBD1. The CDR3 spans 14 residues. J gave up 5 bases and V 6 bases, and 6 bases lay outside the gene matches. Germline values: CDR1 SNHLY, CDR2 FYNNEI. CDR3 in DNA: TGTGCCAGCAGCGACAGACAGGGGAACAATGAGCAGTTCTTC. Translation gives CASSDRQGNNEQFF. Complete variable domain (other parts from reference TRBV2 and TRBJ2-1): EPEVTQTPSHQVTQMGQEVILRCVPISNHLYFYWYRQILGQKVEFLVSFYNNEISEKSEIFDDQFSVERPDGSNFTLKIRSTKLEDSAMYFCASSDRQGNNEQFFGPGTRLTVL.

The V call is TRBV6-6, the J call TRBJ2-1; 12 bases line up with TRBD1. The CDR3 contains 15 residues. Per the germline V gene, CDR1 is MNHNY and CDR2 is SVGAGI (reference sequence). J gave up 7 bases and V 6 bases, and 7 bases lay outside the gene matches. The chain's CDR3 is CASSQGQGARNEQFF. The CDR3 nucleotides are TGTGCCAGCAGCCAGGGACAGGGGGCGCGAAATGAGCAGTTCTTC.

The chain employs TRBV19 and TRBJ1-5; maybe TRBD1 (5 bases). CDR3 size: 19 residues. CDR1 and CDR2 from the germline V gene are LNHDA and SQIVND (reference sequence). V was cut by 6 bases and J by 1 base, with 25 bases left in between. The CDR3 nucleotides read TGTGCCAGTAGATCGGAGGGCGATGGTTCGAGGGGCAGCAATCAGCCCCAGCATTTT. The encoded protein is CASRSEGDGSRGSNQPQHF.

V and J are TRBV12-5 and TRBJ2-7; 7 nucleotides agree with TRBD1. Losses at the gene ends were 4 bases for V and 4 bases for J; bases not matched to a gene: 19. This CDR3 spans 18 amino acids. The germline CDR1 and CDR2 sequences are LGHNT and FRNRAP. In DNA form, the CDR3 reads TGTGCTAGTGGTTCATCCTTCCTCTTGAGGGGGCTTAGGTACGAGCAGTACTTC. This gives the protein CASGSSFLLRGLRYEQYF.

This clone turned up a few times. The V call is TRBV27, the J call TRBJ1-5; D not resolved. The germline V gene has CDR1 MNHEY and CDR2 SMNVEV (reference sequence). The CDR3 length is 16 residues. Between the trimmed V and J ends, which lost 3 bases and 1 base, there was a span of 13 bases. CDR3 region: CASSFLSGKSNQPQHF. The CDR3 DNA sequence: TGTGCCAGCAGTTTCCTGTCGGGGAAGAGCAATCAGCCCCAGCATTTT.

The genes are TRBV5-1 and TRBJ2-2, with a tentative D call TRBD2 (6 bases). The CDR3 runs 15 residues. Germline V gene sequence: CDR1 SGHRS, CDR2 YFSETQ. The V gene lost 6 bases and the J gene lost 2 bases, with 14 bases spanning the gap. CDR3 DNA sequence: TGCGCCAGCACCCCCGGGACTCCCAACACCGGGGAGCTGTTTTTT. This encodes CASTPGTPNTGELFF. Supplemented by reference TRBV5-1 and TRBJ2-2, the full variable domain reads KAGVTQTPRYLIKTRGQQVTLSCSPISGHRSVSWYQQTPGQGLQFLFEYFSETQRNKGNFPGRFSGRQFSNSRSEMNVSTLELGDSALYLCASTPGTPNTGELFFGEGSRLTVL.

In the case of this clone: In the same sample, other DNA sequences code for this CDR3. CDR3 in DNA: TGTGCCAGCAGCCCGGGACAGGGCTATGGCTACACCTTC. Amino acids: CASSPGQGYGYTF. The J gene is TRBJ1-2, the V gene TRBV12-3 or TRBV12-4; TRBD1 matches at 9 bases. CDR3 length: 13 amino acids. V shed 6 bases and J 4 bases; nucleotides not matched to a gene: 3.

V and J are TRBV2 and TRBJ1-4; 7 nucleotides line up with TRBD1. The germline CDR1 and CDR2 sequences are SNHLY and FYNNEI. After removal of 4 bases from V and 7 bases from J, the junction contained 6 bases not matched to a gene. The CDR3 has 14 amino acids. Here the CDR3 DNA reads TGTGCCAGCAGTGTATGGGACAGTGGTGAAAAACTGTTTTTT. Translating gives CASSVWDSGEKLFF.